This T cell receptor (beta chain) stems from a study of technical replicates of blood from a few donors. The germline CDR1 and CDR2 sequences are LNHDA and SQIVND (reference sequence). The CDR3 spans 14 residues. Trimming took 7 bases from V and 4 from J, leaving 15 bases between them. Sequencing was performed with immunoSEQ multiplex PCR; in TCRdb, only in-frame clones are kept and a portion is missing. This sample yields 60,000 to 90,000 clones, of which approximately 97% are seen a single time; around 0.18% belongs to the top ten. Sequenced input: T cells isolated from PBMCs. The TCR sequence derives from a human donor in good health. The V call is TRBV19, the J call TRBJ2-3, with D possibly matching TRBD2 (7 bases). The CDR3 region has the DNA TGTGCCAGTACCTCACCGGGGGGCGCAGATACGCAGTATTTT. Protein product: CASTSPGGADTQYF.